Below are 25 T cell receptor beta chains sequenced from a single sample in a study of blood T cell repertoires in COVID-19. TCRdb keeps only in-frame clones here, not all; method: immunoSEQ multiplex PCR. The sample holds a few hundred thousand clones; around 80% are singletons and the top ten take 3.4%. The sample was peripheral blood. Receptors originate from a woman under 30 with acute or convalescent COVID-19.

V usage is TRBV11-3 and J usage is TRBJ2-7; 8 bases map to TRBD2. Trimming cost V 5 bases and J 7 bases; bases outside gene matches: 13. The CDR3 covers 15 residues. Germline CDR1 SGHNT, CDR2 YENEEA. DNA for the CDR3: TGTGCCAGCAGCCCGGGGGGGGGAGTACCGAAAGAGCAGTACTTC. It codes for CASSPGGGVPKEQYF.

V and J are TRBV27 and TRBJ2-7; maybe TRBD1 (6 bases). Germline V gene lookup returns CDR1 MNHEY and CDR2 SMNVEV (reference sequence). The CDR3 extends over 15 amino acids. V was pared by 3 bases and J by 0 bases, with 12 bases between. This CDR3 reads CASSLGTRSSYEQYF. CDR3 DNA: TGTGCCAGCAGTTTGGGGACACGAAGCTCCTACGAGCAGTACTTC.

This clone was seen only a few times. The chain has TRBV3-1 (or the pseudogene TRBV3-2) and TRBJ1-3; a possible D gene is TRBD1 (5 bases). The V and J ends lost 0 bases and 4 bases respectively, with 16 bases between them. The CDR3 has 17 residues. Germline V gives CDR1 LGHDT, CDR2 YNNKEL (reference sequence). The chain's CDR3 is CASSQEGGLTVGNTIYF. CDR3 nucleotide sequence: TGTGCCAGCAGCCAAGAGGGGGGATTGACGGTCGGAAACACCATATATTTT.

The chain recombines TRBV6-5 with TRBJ1-2; D is unresolved. The CDR3 spans 14 residues. Germline V gives CDR1 MNHEY, CDR2 SVGAGI. The V end lost 2 bases, the J end lost 6 bases, and 13 bases lay between the germline ends. The chain's CDR3 is CASSYGLTFDGYTF. The CDR3 DNA follows: TGTGCCAGCAGTTACGGACTCACCTTCGATGGCTACACCTTC.

The CDR3 nucleotides read TGTGCCAGCAGTTATCGGGATACAGATACGCAGTATTTT. Translating gives CASSYRDTDTQYF. The chain is built from TRBV6-5 and TRBJ2-3; D is possibly TRBD2 (5 bases). CDR3 length equals 13 residues. V was cut by 3 bases and J by 3 bases, with 7 bases left in between. From germline, CDR1 is MNHEY and CDR2 SVGAGI.

The genes are TRBV18 and TRBJ2-1; 11 positions agree with TRBD2. After removal of 3 bases from V and 2 bases from J, the junction contained 3 bases not matched to a gene. Germline CDR1 and CDR2: KGHSH and LQKENI. The CDR3 loop spans 16 amino acids. The DNA for the CDR3 is TGTGCCAGCTCACCCGTAGCGGGAGGGGCCTACAATGAGCAGTTCTTC. It translates to CASSPVAGGAYNEQFF.

The chain recombines TRBV4-3 with TRBJ2-3, with TRBD2 matching over 8 bases. Trimming cost V 1 base and J 5 bases; bases outside gene matches: 14. Germline V lookup: CDR1 LGHNA, CDR2 YSLEER. The length of the CDR3 is 18 residues. The CDR3 loop reads CASSQAPTSAQGGDTQYF. CDR3 sequence (DNA): TGCGCCAGCAGCCAAGCCCCGACTAGCGCGCAAGGTGGAGATACGCAGTATTTT.

V usage is TRBV4-3 and J usage is TRBJ1-2; 10 bases align to TRBD1. The ends lost 3 bases at V and 3 bases at J; junction bases unmatched: 7. Germline V CDR1 and CDR2: LGHNA, YSLEER. The CDR3 contains 16 residues. CDR3 bases: TGCGCCAGCAGCCAGGGTACCGGGACAGGGGACTATGGCTACACCTTC. It yields the protein CASSQGTGTGDYGYTF.

The chain has TRBV19 and TRBJ1-4; D ambiguous. The V end was cut by 3 bases, the J end by 8 bases, with 13 bases between. Germline values: CDR1 LNHDA, CDR2 SQIVND (reference sequence). CDR3 size: 14 residues. The CDR3 nucleotides read TGTGCCAGTAGTATGCCCCGGAGAGAAGAAAAACTGTTTTTT. The encoded protein is CASSMPRREEKLFF.

The chain couples TRBV29-1 to TRBJ1-4; tentative D call: TRBD1 (6 bases). Germline assignment: CDR1 SQVTM and CDR2 ANQGSEA. The ends were cut back, 7 bases at V and 4 bases at J, with 13 bases in the middle. CDR3 length: 13 residues. CDR3 nucleotides: TGCAGCGCGGGGGACACCCATAATGAAAAACTGTTTTTT. Its translation is CSAGDTHNEKLFF.

Written as DNA, the CDR3 is TGCAGTGCTAGTTTGGCGGTGATCCAAGAGACCCAGTACTTC. This translates into CSASLAVIQETQYF. The rearrangement joins TRBV20-1 to TRBJ2-5; D unresolved. Trimming cost V 3 bases and J 1 base, with 12 bases left between them. This CDR3 contains 14 residues. The germline V gene encodes CDR1 DFQATT and CDR2 SNEGSKA (reference sequence).

The chain recombines TRBV12-3 or TRBV12-4 with TRBJ2-1; weak D call: TRBD2 (5 bases). The CDR3 length is 13 residues. V was shortened by 6 bases and J by 15 bases, with 21 bases between the two germline ends. CDR3 amino acids: CASSSNPDLAGFF. The CDR3 DNA reads as TGTGCCAGCAGCTCAAACCCCGACCTAGCCGGGTTCTTC.

CDR3 sequence reads: CASSQGQGATEAFF. The DNA for the CDR3 is TGTGCCAGCAGCCAAGGACAGGGGGCTACTGAAGCTTTCTTT. The chain is built from TRBV7-9 and TRBJ1-1, with 11 nucleotides matching TRBD1. The CDR3 has 14 amino acids. The germline CDR1 and CDR2 sequences are SEHNR and FQNEAQ (reference sequence). The V gene end was trimmed by 5 bases and the J gene end by 5 bases; junction bases not matched to a gene: 4.

The chain carries TRBV30 and TRBJ2-7; 11 nucleotides agree with TRBD2. Germline lookup yields CDR1 GTSNPN and CDR2 SVGIG (reference sequence). J gave up 0 bases and V 3 bases, and 7 bases lay outside the gene matches. CDR3 length equals 16 residues. The CDR3 region is CAWRGTSGKLSYEQYF. In DNA form, the CDR3 reads TGTGCCTGGAGGGGGACTAGCGGAAAACTCTCCTACGAGCAGTACTTC.

CDR3 sequence (DNA): TGTGCCAGCAGTTTATTTGGGGAGGGGCTAGCGCAGTCCTACGAGCAGTACTTC. It encodes CASSLFGEGLAQSYEQYF. This chain uses TRBV28 with TRBJ2-7; 7 nucleotides match TRBD2. CDR3 size: 18 residues. The junction had 13 bases not matched to a gene; V was cut back by 1 base and J by 1 base. The germline V gene has CDR1 MDHEN and CDR2 SYDVKM.

The chain couples TRBV7-3 to TRBJ2-1; no clear D. The CDR3 consists of 14 residues. Germline lookup yields CDR1 SGHTA and CDR2 FQGTGA. V lost 5 bases and J lost 0, with 8 bases in between. The CDR3 reads CASSLLPSYNEQFF. As DNA, the CDR3 is TGTGCCAGCAGCCTCCTCCCCTCCTACAATGAGCAGTTCTTC. The whole variable domain, remainder taken from reference TRBV7-3 and TRBJ2-1, is GAGVSQTPSNKVTEKGKYVELRCDPISGHTALYWYRQSLGQGPEFLIYFQGTGAADDSGLPNDRFFAVRPEGSVSTLKIQRTERGDSAVYLCASSLLPSYNEQFFGPGTRLTVL.

This clone was picked up one time. The chain links TRBV6-9 to TRBJ2-1, with a tentative D call TRBD2 (7 bases). Germline V gene data show CDR1 as MNHGY and CDR2 as SVAAGI. The CDR3 has 14 amino acids. V gave up 9 bases and J gave up 0 bases, with 12 bases separating them. The CDR3 is CASKGGSSYNEQFF. CDR3 nucleotides: TGTGCCAGTAAGGGGGGGAGCTCCTACAATGAGCAGTTCTTC.

The J gene is TRBJ1-1, the V gene TRBV27; D is ambiguous. The CDR3 totals 13 residues. The V end was cut by 4 bases, the J end by 7 bases, with 13 bases between. Per the germline V gene, CDR1 is MNHEY and CDR2 is SMNVEV (reference sequence). CDR3 sequence reads: CASSSRASLEAFF. The DNA for the CDR3 is TGTGCCAGCAGTTCGAGGGCCTCTCTTGAAGCTTTCTTT.

The chain couples TRBV11-2 to TRBJ2-7, with D possibly matching TRBD1 (6 bases). V lost 2 bases and J lost 2, with 10 bases in between. Germline CDR1 is SGHAT and CDR2 is FQNNGV. The CDR3 has 14 amino acids. CDR3 sequence: CASSLSNRAYEQYF. As DNA, the CDR3 is TGTGCCAGCAGCTTAAGTAACAGGGCCTACGAGCAGTACTTC.

The chain recombines TRBV5-1 with TRBJ1-4, with 8 bases fitting TRBD1. This CDR3 is built from 14 residues. With 3 bases clipped from V and 8 bases from J, the junction kept 6 bases outside the gene matches. Germline assignment: CDR1 SGHRS and CDR2 YFSETQ. CDR3 sequence: CASSSTGGGEKLFF. The CDR3 DNA is TGCGCCAGCAGCTCCACAGGGGGAGGCGAAAAACTGTTTTTT.

Only a few counts were recorded for this clone. CDR3 sequence reads: CASSQKTRQFF. CDR3 nucleotide sequence: TGTGCCAGCTCACAAAAAACTAGGCAGTTCTTC. The chain is built from TRBV18 and TRBJ2-1; a possible D gene is TRBD2 (5 bases). Germline V gene lookup returns CDR1 KGHSH and CDR2 LQKENI. V gave up 4 bases and J gave up 12 bases, with 10 bases separating them. The CDR3 is 11 amino acids.

This clone was seen a single time. V gene TRBV6-4 combines with J gene TRBJ1-2, with 8 bases lining up with TRBD1. V gave up 2 bases and J gave up 6 bases; unmatched junction bases: 11. Germline V lookup: CDR1 MRHNA, CDR2 SNTAGT. The CDR3 covers 16 residues. The CDR3, as DNA: TGTGCCAGCAGTGACCAGCCAGGGGGCTATCTAAATGGCTACACCTTC. Residues: CASSDQPGGYLNGYTF.

The genes are TRBV19 and TRBJ1-5; D is perhaps TRBD1 (5 bases). The V end was cut by 1 base, the J end by 7 bases, with 14 bases between. Germline V gene data show CDR1 as LNHDA and CDR2 as SQIVND (reference sequence). The CDR3 contains 15 residues. The CDR3 is CASSIAQGRGQPQHF. The DNA of the CDR3 is TGTGCCAGTAGTATAGCCCAGGGAAGGGGACAGCCCCAGCATTTT.

V gene TRBV2 combines with J gene TRBJ2-3; 8 bases are a match to TRBD1. V gave up 2 bases and J gave up 0 bases; unmatched junction bases: 10. CDR3 length equals 18 residues. CDR1 is SNHLY and CDR2 is FYNNEI in the germline V gene. The CDR3 spells CASSEYSWDRPSTDTQYF. The CDR3 bases are TGTGCCAGCAGTGAATATTCCTGGGACAGGCCTAGCACAGATACGCAGTATTTT.

The rearrangement uses TRBV19 and TRBJ2-7, with 8 bases lining up with TRBD1. This CDR3 has 16 residues. J gave up 0 bases and V 1 base, and 5 bases lay outside the gene matches. Germline V gene sequence: CDR1 LNHDA, CDR2 SQIVND (reference sequence). The CDR3 region has the DNA TGTGCCAGTAGTATAGGGGACAGGAAAAACTCCTACGAGCAGTACTTC. Protein sequence: CASSIGDRKNSYEQYF.